One sample yielded the 21 T cell receptor beta chains listed below, sequenced in a study of blood T cells in healthy people across ages. For the second PCR, which ran for about 7 to 12 cycles, a sample-barcoded 5' primer and a J-beta primer mix were used. Each CDR3 protein is one row after TCRdb ran MiXCR on the 5' RACE reads. The data contain 1.5 million to 2 million distinct CDR3 sequences, approximately 39% of them singletons. The specimen sequenced was blood. Receptor source: a human donor in good health.

The chain is built from TRBV6-5 and TRBJ2-1; possibly TRBD1 or TRBD2 for D (5 bases each). The CDR3 has 14 amino acids. Germline lookup yields CDR1 MNHEY and CDR2 SVGAGI. The germline V and J ends were trimmed by 0 bases and 5 bases, with 8 bases remaining between them. The CDR3 coding sequence is TGTGCCAGCAGTTACTCGGGACGAAACAATGAGCAGTTCTTC. Protein: CASSYSGRNNEQFF.

The CDR3 region has the DNA TGTGCCAGCAGCTTACTTGGCGTTGCGGGGGGCTACACCTTC. It translates to CASSLLGVAGGYTF. V and J are TRBV7-2 and TRBJ1-2; no clear D gene. Trimming took off 2 bases at V and 8 bases at J, with 15 bases between the two ends. Germline V gene sequence: CDR1 SGHTA, CDR2 FQGNSA. This CDR3 region has 14 residues.

This clonotype has a handful of counts. This chain uses TRBV7-2 with TRBJ2-3; D not resolved. This CDR3 is built from 15 residues. Per the germline V gene, CDR1 is SGHTA and CDR2 is FQGNSA. V was clipped by 1 base and J by 0 bases, with 8 bases between them. Written as DNA, the CDR3 is TGTGCCAGCAGCTTAGAATGGGCTAGCACAGATACGCAGTATTTT. It codes for CASSLEWASTDTQYF.

The gene calls are TRBV28 and TRBJ2-7; 7 bases line up with TRBD1. The CDR3 spans 13 residues. V lost 10 bases, J lost 1 base, and 7 bases stayed unmatched. The germline V gene encodes CDR1 MDHEN and CDR2 SYDVKM. DNA of the CDR3: TGTGCCACCACGCGACAGGGTTCCTACGAGCAGTACTTC. This gives the protein CATTRQGSYEQYF.

V is TRBV29-1 and J is TRBJ2-7; possible D gene TRBD2, 5 bases. Germline V gives CDR1 SQVTM, CDR2 ANQGSEA. The CDR3 is 14 residues long. The ends were cut back, 4 bases at V and 0 bases at J, with 13 bases in the middle. CDR3 sequence (DNA): TGCAGCGTTGTGGAGGCTACCAGCTCCTACGAGCAGTACTTC. Its protein product is CSVVEATSSYEQYF.

J is TRBJ2-1 and V is TRBV7-2; D possibly corresponds to TRBD2 (6 bases). The CDR3 runs 11 residues. CDR1 SGHTA and CDR2 FQGNSA come from the germline V gene. In DNA, the CDR3 is TGTGCGGGGCGGGGTAACGGTGAGCAGTTCTTC. Encoded protein: CAGRGNGEQFF.

V and J are TRBV20-1 and TRBJ1-2; the D gene is possibly TRBD1 (6 bases). CDR3 size: 19 residues. The V end was cut by 1 base, the J end by 2 bases, with 26 bases between. The germline V gene has CDR1 DFQATT and CDR2 SNEGSKA (reference sequence). The CDR3 here is CSARGFGDILNSGNYGYTF. The CDR3 region has the DNA TGCAGTGCTAGAGGTTTCGGGGACATCCTTAATTCAGGGAACTATGGCTACACCTTC.

The chain couples TRBV20-1 to TRBJ2-1, with 7 bases that match TRBD2. This CDR3 spans 14 amino acids. V dropped 1 base and J dropped 6; count of bases not matched to a gene: 6. The germline V gene encodes CDR1 DFQATT and CDR2 SNEGSKA (reference sequence). The CDR3 sequence is CSARAFRGVNEQFF. For the CDR3, the DNA is TGCAGTGCTAGAGCCTTCCGGGGGGTCAATGAGCAGTTCTTC.

The rearrangement links TRBV10-3 to TRBJ2-3; a weak D match, TRBD2 (6 bases). The CDR3 loop spans 19 amino acids. The V end was cut by 6 bases, the J end by 7 bases, with 32 bases between. Germline V gives CDR1 ENHRY, CDR2 SYGVKD. In DNA form, the CDR3 reads TGTGCCATCAGGATGACGGACACCCAACTCCCTTCGGCGGGAAATACGCAGTATTTT. Its translation is CAIRMTDTQLPSAGNTQYF.

Note on this clonotype: The junction differs from germline at one of its ends, possibly a read error. The chain joins TRBV12-5 to TRBJ1-2, with D possibly TRBD1 on 6 matching bases. CDR3 length: 12 residues. Per the germline V gene, CDR1 is LGHNT and CDR2 is FRNRAP. CDR3 loop: CASALGGSGYTF. The DNA for the CDR3 is TGTGCTAGTGCTTTGGGGGGCTCTGGCTACACCTTC.

This clonotype was found many times. The rearrangement uses TRBV9 and TRBJ2-5; perhaps TRBD2 as D (5 bases). This CDR3 is 14 amino acids long. Per the germline V gene, CDR1 is SGDLS and CDR2 is YYNGEE. V dropped 0 bases and J dropped 4 bases, with 10 bases sitting between them. The CDR3 protein is CASSVGALGETQYF. CDR3 nucleotide sequence: TGTGCCAGCAGCGTAGGAGCACTAGGAGAGACCCAGTACTTC.

About this clonotype: The junction and the germline gene differ at one end; a read error may be behind it. The chain has TRBV3-1 and TRBJ2-5; 9 bases line up with TRBD1. The CDR3 sequence is 15 residues long. Germline V gives CDR1 LGHDT, CDR2 YNNKEL (reference sequence). CDR3 sequence: CTSSQEQGAQETQYF. The DNA for the CDR3 is TGTACCAGCAGCCAAGAACAGGGGGCACAAGAGACCCAGTACTTC.

Many counts were recorded for this clonotype. The gene calls are TRBV20-1 and TRBJ2-3; possible D gene TRBD2, 6 bases. Trimming removed 6 bases from V and 2 bases from J, with 21 bases in between. This CDR3 has 16 amino acids. Germline CDR1 is DFQATT and CDR2 is SNEGSKA (reference sequence). The CDR3 nucleotides are TGCAGTGCGGAGGGGTTAAGCCAGGGAGCCACAGATACGCAGTATTTT. Its protein is CSAEGLSQGATDTQYF.

This chain joins TRBV20-1 and TRBJ2-7; D unclear. The CDR3 is 14 residues long. With 0 bases removed from V and 3 bases from J, the gap between germline ends came to 12 bases. Germline loops: CDR1 DFQATT, CDR2 SNEGSKA (reference sequence). The CDR3 DNA is TGCAGTGCTAGAGATTCGTACCTTAACTACGAGCAGTACTTC. Protein product: CSARDSYLNYEQYF.

This clonotype was found a few times. The chain links TRBV4-2 to TRBJ2-7; 9 bases map to TRBD2. Germline V gives CDR1 LGHNA, CDR2 YNFKEQ. Losses at the gene ends were 5 bases for V and 4 bases for J; bases not matched to a gene: 9. The CDR3 contains 15 residues. For the CDR3, the DNA is TGTGCCAGCAGCTCTTTAGCGGGGGTCGGATACGAGCAGTACTTC. Translating gives CASSSLAGVGYEQYF.

On this clonotype itself: Given a much more abundant clone one base away, this may be a read error. The V and J genes are TRBV12-3 or TRBV12-4 and TRBJ2-1; D is uncertain. The last part of the DNA fits TRBJ2-7 better; the J call may be wrong. This CDR3 is 14 amino acids long. The CDR3 DNA sequence: TGTGCCAGCAGTTTTATGAGCTCCTACAATGAGCAGTACTTC. Translation gives CASSFMSSYNEQYF.

The rearrangement joins TRBV9 to TRBJ2-1; D is unresolved. Germline values: CDR1 SGDLS, CDR2 YYNGEE. Trimming removed 4 bases at V and 13 bases at J, with 18 bases between. This CDR3 has 13 residues. CDR3 DNA sequence: TGTGCCAGCAGCCCCATTCTTAGTACCCTACAGTTCTTC. Translated, it gives CASSPILSTLQFF.

The chain couples TRBV20-1 to TRBJ2-2; D gene ambiguous. V shed 4 bases and J shed 0 bases, with 6 bases lying between them. This CDR3 contains 13 residues. Germline values: CDR1 DFQATT, CDR2 SNEGSKA (reference sequence). CDR3 sequence: CSATRTNTGELFF. The CDR3 DNA reads as TGCAGTGCTACTAGGACGAACACCGGGGAGCTGTTTTTT.

The chain carries TRBV2 and TRBJ2-3; D unclear. The germline V gene encodes CDR1 SNHLY and CDR2 FYNNEI. Trimming stripped 7 bases from V and 0 bases from J, with 8 bases between. The CDR3 consists of 13 residues. The CDR3 loop is CASMARSTDTQYF. Here the CDR3 DNA reads TGTGCCAGCATGGCCAGGAGCACAGATACGCAGTATTTT.

This chain links TRBV12-3 or TRBV12-4 with TRBJ2-7; no reliable D call. The CDR3 totals 15 residues. Trimming took off 6 bases at V and 0 bases at J, with 15 bases between the two ends. CDR3 DNA: TGTGCCAGCAGCCCCCTAGGAAGGGACTCCTACGAGCAGTACTTC. Its protein product is CASSPLGRDSYEQYF.

This clonotype was recorded a few times. The V call is TRBV20-1, the J call TRBJ1-2; 7 nucleotides agree with TRBD1. Germline assignment: CDR1 DFQATT and CDR2 SNEGSKA (reference sequence). The CDR3 runs 14 residues. V was clipped by 2 bases and J by 2 bases; unmatched bases: 5. The CDR3: CSARLPTGNYGYTF. CDR3 sequence (DNA): TGCAGTGCTAGACTACCGACAGGGAACTATGGCTACACCTTC.